This TCR beta chain came from a study of blood T cell repertoires in COVID-19. At the level of the study: Some COVID-19 samples were acute and others convalescent; all came from the United States, Italy and Spain. Sources were T cells, B-cell-depleted T cells, or PBMCs; the material itself was cDNA or gDNA.

Followed over time, Seattle patients had been enrolled while infection was active. The table lists this clone with a few counts. In the original analysis: Nucleated cell counts were estimated from reference gene primer amplification. TCRdb's table, derived via immunoSEQ multiplex PCR, lists solely in-frame clones and lacks some. D and trimming come from the DNA, and the V and J calls and clone size come from that table. The sample has roughly 200,000 clones; roughly 82% are singletons. The sequenced material came from peripheral blood. This sequence originates from a woman aged 60-75 years with COVID-19, enrolled during active disease.

The CDR3 nucleotides are TGTGCCAGCAGCCAAGCTATTGCAACTAATGAAAAACTGTTTTTT. It translates to CASSQAIATNEKLFF. This chain connects TRBV3-1 (or the pseudogene TRBV3-2) to TRBJ1-4; D not resolved. Germline lookup yields CDR1 LGHDT and CDR2 YNNKEL (reference sequence). Between the trimmed V and J ends, which lost 1 base and 0 bases, there was a span of 6 bases. The CDR3 contains 15 residues.